The table lists the clone carrying this TCR beta chain with a count of one. One end of the junction varies from germline; a read error may be responsible. These data come from a study of blood T cell repertoires in COVID-19. Study context: Spain, Italy and the United States supplied samples that represented acute and convalescent COVID-19. PBMCs, B-cell-depleted T cells, or T cells provided the cDNA or gDNA that made up the material.

Original processing methods: Amplification from reference gene primers served as the basis for estimated nucleated cell counts. TCRdb's copy holds only in-frame clones and misses some; the assay was immunoSEQ multiplex PCR. From that table come the V and J calls and clone size; the DNA was used to work out D and trimming. The data hold 60,000 to 85,000 clones, with about 74% observed a single time. Looked up from germline, CDR1 is SGHVS and CDR2 is FNYEAQ. The length of the CDR3 is 14 residues. V and J are TRBV7-6 and TRBJ2-5, with 8 nucleotides matching TRBD2. The source material was peripheral blood. The TCR comes from a human donor with acute or convalescent COVID-19. The donor label of this sample is uncertain. CDR3 DNA: TGCCCCGGGACAACGACTAGCGCGGAAGAGACCCAGTACTTC. Residues: CPGTTTSAEETQYF. Full variable domain (remainder filled in from reference TRBV7-6 and TRBJ2-5): GAGVSQSPRYKVTKRGQDVALRCDPISGHVSLYWYRQALGQGPEFLTYFNYEAQQDKSGLPNDRFSAERPEGSISTLTIQRTEQRDSAMYRCPGTTTSAEETQYFGPGTRLLVL.